This entry lists 21 T cell receptor beta chains sequenced from one sample in a study of blood T cell repertoires in COVID-19. Assay used: immunoSEQ multiplex PCR; TCRdb lists only in-frame clones, some missing. The sample contains 95,000 to 150,000 clones, almost 90% of which appear only once. Material for sequencing was peripheral blood. The origin of the receptors is a woman aged 50 to 60 with active or convalescent COVID-19.

The chain carries TRBV5-1 and TRBJ2-7; D call uncertain. V lost 4 bases and J 3 bases, leaving 17 bases between the germline ends. Germline V gene data show CDR1 as SGHRS and CDR2 as YFSETQ. The length of the CDR3 is 15 residues. CDR3 sequence: CASSTLPGLVYEQYF. The DNA of the CDR3 is TGCGCCAGCAGCACTCTCCCGGGTCTAGTCTACGAGCAGTACTTC.

The chain has TRBV25-1 and TRBJ2-2; possibly TRBD1 for D (6 bases). Looked up from germline, CDR1 is MGHDK and CDR2 is SYGVNS. Between the trimmed V and J ends, which lost 6 bases and 6 bases, there was a span of 20 bases. This CDR3 contains 16 residues. The CDR3, as DNA: TGTGCCAGCAGAGATCCCGGGTCAGGGGTCGCCGGGGAGCTGTTTTTT. This encodes CASRDPGSGVAGELFF. The entire variable domain, with the rest obtained from reference TRBV25-1 and TRBJ2-2, is as follows: EADIYQTPRYLVIGTGKKITLECSQTMGHDKMYWYQQDPGMELHLIHYSYGVNSTEKGDLSSESTVSRIRTEHFPLTLESARPSHTSQYLCASRDPGSGVAGELFFGEGSRLTVL.

This chain joins TRBV19 and TRBJ2-2; no clear D. Germline values: CDR1 LNHDA, CDR2 SQIVND (reference sequence). V was shortened by 1 base and J by 5 bases, with 8 bases between the two germline ends. This CDR3 contains 14 residues. DNA of the CDR3: TGTGCCAGTAGTATAGTGAAACAGACCGGGGAGCTGTTTTTT. It codes for CASSIVKQTGELFF.

The chain combines TRBV28 with TRBJ1-3; D gene uncertain. Trimming removed 8 bases at V and 3 bases at J, with 8 bases between. CDR3 size: 12 residues. Germline V gene sequence: CDR1 MDHEN, CDR2 SYDVKM. CDR3 residues: CASVDFGNTIYF. For the CDR3, the DNA is TGTGCCAGCGTAGATTTTGGAAACACCATATATTTT. The variable domain in full, completed from reference TRBV28 and TRBJ1-3, reads DVKVTQSSRYLVKRTGEKVFLECVQDMDHENMFWYRQDPGLGLRLIYFSYDVKMKEKGDIPEGYSVSREKKERFSLILESASTNQTSMYLCASVDFGNTIYFGEGSWLTVV.

The rearrangement joins TRBV4-3 to TRBJ1-1; D possibly corresponds to TRBD1 (5 bases). V was shortened by 1 base and J by 1 base, with 10 bases between the two germline ends. This CDR3 spans 15 amino acids. Germline V gene data show CDR1 as LGHNA and CDR2 as YSLEER. The CDR3 is CASSQALGGNTEAFF. The DNA for the CDR3 is TGCGCCAGCAGCCAAGCGCTGGGGGGGAACACTGAAGCTTTCTTT.

The gene calls are TRBV4-2 and TRBJ2-2; 12 bases align to TRBD2. V lost 4 bases and J lost 5; bases outside the gene matches: 2. CDR1 is LGHNA and CDR2 is YNFKEQ in the germline V gene. The CDR3 totals 15 residues. CDR3 amino acids: CASSPGTSGTGELFF. CDR3 DNA: TGTGCCAGCAGCCCTGGGACTAGCGGGACCGGGGAGCTGTTTTTT.

The chain employs TRBV11-3 and TRBJ2-1, with D possibly matching TRBD2 (6 bases). V was shortened by 5 bases and J by 5 bases, with 16 bases between the two germline ends. Germline V lookup: CDR1 SGHNT, CDR2 YENEEA. The CDR3 extends over 15 amino acids. The DNA for the CDR3 is TGTGCCAGCAGCGCATCAGGGAGGAGGGACAATGAGCAGTTCTTC. This codes for CASSASGRRDNEQFF.

V and J are TRBV12-3 or TRBV12-4 and TRBJ2-7; D gene ambiguous. CDR3 length equals 13 residues. Trimming shortened V by 0 bases and J by 7 bases, and 10 bases separated the two germline ends. CDR3 residues: CASSLARLEEQYF. In DNA form, the CDR3 reads TGTGCCAGCAGTTTAGCGCGGTTGGAAGAGCAGTACTTC.

The rearrangement links TRBV28 to TRBJ2-1, with TRBD2 matching 9 bases. The CDR3 runs to 14 residues. The germline V gene has CDR1 MDHEN and CDR2 SYDVKM. V gave up 6 bases and J gave up 8 bases; unmatched junction bases: 8. CDR3 region: CASSNSGRHDEQFF. The CDR3 DNA sequence: TGTGCCAGCAGCAATAGCGGGAGACACGATGAGCAGTTCTTC.

In this sample, this clone turned up once. The genes are TRBV5-1 and TRBJ1-1; D ambiguous. Germline V gene lookup returns CDR1 SGHRS and CDR2 YFSETQ. The CDR3 has 12 residues. The V end lost 3 bases, the J end lost 2 bases, and 5 bases lay between the germline ends. The CDR3 region has the DNA TGCGCCAGCAGCTCAGGCAACACTGAAGCTTTCTTT. It codes for CASSSGNTEAFF.

The chain employs TRBV7-9 and TRBJ2-7, with D possibly being TRBD2 (5 bases). This CDR3 is built from 14 residues. V was cut by 1 base and J by 7 bases, with 14 bases left in between. The germline V gene has CDR1 SEHNR and CDR2 FQNEAQ (reference sequence). Here the CDR3 DNA reads TGTGCCAGCAGCTTAGATAACGGGGAGCGGGAGCAGTACTTC. Protein product: CASSLDNGEREQYF.

The V and J genes are TRBV4-2 and TRBJ2-3; TRBD2 matches 14 bases. Germline CDR1 reads LGHNA; CDR2 reads YNFKEQ. Germline trimming cut 4 bases from V and 4 bases from J; bases unmatched to any gene: 7. CDR3 length equals 17 residues. Here the CDR3 DNA reads TGTGCCAGCAGCCTAGGACTAGCGGGAGGTAGTGCAGATACGCAGTATTTT. Protein product: CASSLGLAGGSADTQYF.

The genes are TRBV6-4 and TRBJ2-6; unclear D gene. The CDR3 is 17 residues long. V was pared by 0 bases and J by 0 bases, with 9 bases between. CDR1 is MRHNA and CDR2 is SNTAGT in the germline V gene. This CDR3 is CASSDSPGNSGANVLTF. The DNA for the CDR3 is TGTGCCAGCAGTGACTCCCCAGGTAACTCTGGGGCCAACGTCCTGACTTTC.

The chain uses TRBV3-1 (or the pseudogene TRBV3-2) and TRBJ1-6, with TRBD1 as a possible D gene (6 bases). The V end was cut by 3 bases, the J end by 7 bases, with 10 bases between. Germline V gene lookup returns CDR1 LGHDT and CDR2 YNNKEL (reference sequence). This CDR3 has 14 amino acids. CDR3 DNA: TGTGCCAGCAGCCAGCGCAGGGGAAATTCACCCCTCCACTTT. Translated: CASSQRRGNSPLHF.

V is TRBV4-3 and J is TRBJ1-2; D may be TRBD1 (5 bases). CDR3 length: 13 amino acids. CDR1 and CDR2 from the germline V gene are LGHNA and YSLEER. The V end was cut by 0 bases, the J end by 7 bases, with 9 bases between. CDR3 protein: CASSQEAGIGYTF. The CDR3 nucleotides are TGCGCCAGCAGCCAAGAGGCAGGGATTGGCTACACCTTC.

The CDR3 region is CASDKGDKNTEAFF. For the CDR3, the DNA is TGTGCCAGCGATAAGGGGGATAAGAACACTGAAGCTTTCTTT. The gene calls are TRBV7-9 and TRBJ1-1; TRBD1 might be the D (6 bases). The CDR3 contains 14 residues. V lost 8 bases and J 1 base, leaving 14 bases between the germline ends. In germline, CDR1 is SEHNR, CDR2 FQNEAQ (reference sequence).

This rearrangement joins TRBV18 to TRBJ1-5; TRBD1 might be the D (6 bases). From germline, CDR1 is KGHSH and CDR2 LQKENI. Trimming took off 5 bases at V and 4 bases at J, with 9 bases between the two ends. The CDR3 loop spans 13 amino acids. Here the CDR3 reads CASSADRNQPQHF. The CDR3 DNA sequence: TGTGCCAGCTCAGCCGACAGGAATCAGCCCCAGCATTTT.

V is TRBV28 and J is TRBJ1-5, with a possible D match to TRBD1 (6 bases). The germline V gene encodes CDR1 MDHEN and CDR2 SYDVKM. V was shortened by 3 bases and J by 2 bases, with 8 bases between the two germline ends. The CDR3 totals 14 residues. The CDR3 here is CASSFPGGNQPQHF. The DNA of the CDR3 is TGTGCCAGCAGTTTTCCAGGGGGCAATCAGCCCCAGCATTTT.

This clone was counted a few times. CDR3 coding DNA: TGTGCCAGCACTATGACAGGGATCTTAGCTTTCTTT. It specifies CASTMTGILAFF. The rearrangement uses TRBV12-3 or TRBV12-4 and TRBJ1-1; 7 nucleotides align to TRBD1. The CDR3 length is 12 residues. With V trimmed by 7 bases and J by 10 bases, 9 bases remained unmatched.

The chain couples TRBV6-4 to TRBJ1-4; TRBD1 matches at 8 bases. The CDR3 covers 18 residues. CDR1 is MRHNA, CDR2 SNTAGT, per germline. The junction had 11 bases not matched to a gene; V was cut back by 3 bases and J by 2 bases. DNA of the CDR3: TGTGCCAGCAGTGAAAGGACAGGGATATCGAGGACTAATGAAAAACTGTTTTTT. Translation gives CASSERTGISRTNEKLFF.

This rearrangement joins TRBV2 to TRBJ2-2, with TRBD1 identical over 7 bases. Looked up from germline, CDR1 is SNHLY and CDR2 is FYNNEI. V gave up 6 bases and J gave up 2 bases; unmatched junction bases: 6. The CDR3 covers 15 residues. CDR3 region: CASRKRQGNTGELFF. The CDR3 DNA follows: TGTGCCAGCAGGAAAAGACAGGGAAACACCGGGGAGCTGTTTTTT.